These 7 T cell receptor beta chains came from one sample sequenced in a study of CD8+CD57+ T cells in acquired aplastic anemia. Genomic DNA was employed as the template in profiling TCR beta VDJ and CDR3. TCRdb processed the reads anew with MiXCR; each CDR3 protein has one entry. In the table there are around 180,000 distinct CDR3 sequences, 50% to 75% of which are singletons. Sequencing used sorted CD4+, CD8+, or CD8+CD57+ T cells (not recorded which) from PBMCs. Receptors originate from a human donor with severe aplastic anemia or a healthy control (not recorded which).

The chain combines TRBV20-1 with TRBJ2-1; 12 bases fit TRBD2. The germline V gene encodes CDR1 DFQATT and CDR2 SNEGSKA (reference sequence). This CDR3 spans 15 amino acids. V shed 0 bases, J shed 13 bases, and the junction held 10 bases outside the gene matches. The CDR3 protein is CSARDRGTSGGQQFF. As DNA, the CDR3 is TGCAGTGCTAGAGATCGCGGAACTAGCGGGGGGCAACAGTTCTTC.

To note about this clonotype: A much larger clone lies a single base off, so this may be a read error. The missing conserved phenylalanine or tryptophan at the end of this CDR3 makes a read error likely. The chain has TRBV4-1 and TRBJ1-1; D is ambiguous. The V gene's germline CDR1 is MGHRA and CDR2 YSYEKL. There are 11 residues in the CDR3. Trimming took off 0 bases at V and 8 bases at J, with 4 bases between the two ends. This CDR3 is CASSQDLEAFL. CDR3 nucleotides: TGCGCCAGCAGCCAAGATCTGGAAGCTTTCCTT.

This clonotype was counted between two and nine times. J is TRBJ2-5 and V is TRBV7-6, with a tentative D call TRBD2 (6 bases). V was pared by 1 base and J by 3 bases, with 12 bases between. The CDR3 runs to 15 residues. Germline loops: CDR1 SGHVS, CDR2 FNYEAQ. The CDR3 sequence: CASSLVPGEEETQYF. The CDR3 DNA is TGTGCCAGCAGCTTAGTTCCGGGAGAGGAAGAGACCCAGTACTTC.

The CDR3 DNA follows: TGTGCCAGCAGCCCGGAACTTCACCCCCTTTCACCCCTCCACTTT. Translated: CASSPELHPLSPLHF. V gene TRBV7-9 combines with J gene TRBJ1-6; D gene unclear. This CDR3 is built from 15 residues. The V end lost 5 bases, the J end lost 9 bases, and 17 bases lay between the germline ends. CDR1 is SEHNR, CDR2 FQNEAQ, per germline (reference sequence).

The genes are TRBV25-1 and TRBJ2-7, with a possible D match to TRBD1 (6 bases). Trimming stripped 2 bases from V and 4 bases from J, with 12 bases between. The germline V gene encodes CDR1 MGHDK and CDR2 SYGVNS. This CDR3 region has 14 residues. CDR3 in amino acids: CASSEMNRAYEQYF. In DNA, the CDR3 is TGTGCCAGCAGTGAAATGAACAGGGCATACGAGCAGTACTTC.

This sequence joins TRBV5-1 and TRBJ2-7; D uncertain. Germline V gene data show CDR1 as SGHRS and CDR2 as YFSETQ. This CDR3 is 12 amino acids long. Trimming cost V 2 bases and J 7 bases, with 10 bases left between them. CDR3 nucleotide sequence: TGCGCCAGCAGCTTAACTTGGAAGGAGCAGTACTTC. Its protein is CASSLTWKEQYF.

J is TRBJ1-2 and V is TRBV14; D unresolved. The CDR3 is 16 residues long. V was clipped by 1 base and J by 3 bases, with 15 bases between them. Germline V gives CDR1 SGHDN, CDR2 FVKESK. CDR3 loop: CASSQGGRMEYYGYTF. The DNA for the CDR3 is TGTGCCAGCAGCCAAGGAGGACGAATGGAGTACTATGGCTACACCTTC.